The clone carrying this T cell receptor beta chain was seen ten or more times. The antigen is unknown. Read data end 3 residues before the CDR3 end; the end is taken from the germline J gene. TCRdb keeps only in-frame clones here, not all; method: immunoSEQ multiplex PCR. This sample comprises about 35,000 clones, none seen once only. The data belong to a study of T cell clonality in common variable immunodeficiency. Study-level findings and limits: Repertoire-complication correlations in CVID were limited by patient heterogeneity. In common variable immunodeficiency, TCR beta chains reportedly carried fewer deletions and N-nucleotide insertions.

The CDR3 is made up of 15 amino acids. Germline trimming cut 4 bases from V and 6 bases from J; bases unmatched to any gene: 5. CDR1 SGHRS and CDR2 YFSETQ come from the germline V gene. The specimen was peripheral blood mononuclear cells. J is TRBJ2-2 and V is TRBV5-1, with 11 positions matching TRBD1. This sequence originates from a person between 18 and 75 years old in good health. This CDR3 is CASSSRTGGPGELFF. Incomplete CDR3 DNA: TGCGCCAGCAGCAGCCGGACAGGGGGCCCCGGGGAG.